The rows below give T cell receptor beta chains drawn from one sample of a study of T cell changes during pregnancy in multiple sclerosis. TCRdb's copy holds only in-frame clones and misses some; the assay was immunoSEQ multiplex PCR. The sample holds nearly 70,000 clones, 90% to 95% seen once. Sequencing used peripheral blood, obtained in the second trimester of pregnancy. These receptors originate from a female donor in good health, enrolled as a control in a pregnancy study. The CDR3 runs from the conserved cysteine through the conserved F or W. The order of the fields is clone size, D gene, J gene, V gene, CDR3 protein, CDR3 DNA. A D gene is named only where the DNA matches it firmly. Clone size appears in some rows only: once, few, many, or a class for an expanded clone.

size: -; D: TRBD2; J: TRBJ2-2; V: TRBV5-1; CDR3: CASSLGLAVTGELFF; DNA: TGCGCCAGCAGCTTGGGACTAGCGGTCACCGGGGAGCTGTTTTTT
size: -; D: TRBD2; J: TRBJ2-7; V: TRBV11-3; CDR3: CASSVGTSGSYEQYF; DNA: TGTGCCAGCAGCGTAGGGACTAGCGGCTCCTACGAGCAGTACTTC
size: -; D: -; J: TRBJ1-1; V: TRBV5-1; CDR3: CASSPETGEAFF; DNA: TGCGCCAGCAGCCCGGAAACAGGAGAAGCTTTCTTT
size: -; D: -; J: TRBJ2-7; V: TRBV11-2; CDR3: CASSPRLGRPYEQYF; DNA: TGTGCCAGCAGCCCCCGTTTGGGCAGACCCTACGAGCAGTACTTC
size: -; D: -; J: TRBJ2-5; V: TRBV7-6; CDR3: CASTRIWARQETQYF; DNA: TGTGCCAGCACCCGAATATGGGCGCGTCAAGAGACCCAGTACTTC
size: -; D: -; J: TRBJ1-1; V: TRBV5-1; CDR3: CASSETLNTEAFF; DNA: TGCGCCAGCAGCGAAACATTGAACACTGAAGCTTTCTTT
size: -; D: -; J: TRBJ1-5; V: TRBV28; CDR3: CASGRGFGNQPQHF; DNA: TGTGCCAGCGGGAGGGGTTTCGGGAATCAGCCCCAGCATTTT
size: -; D: -; J: TRBJ2-5; V: TRBV5-1; CDR3: CASSNPSQETQYF; DNA: TGCGCCAGCAGCAACCCCAGCCAAGAGACCCAGTACTTC
size: -; D: -; J: TRBJ2-2; V: TRBV19; CDR3: CASKERHGELFF; DNA: TGTGCCAGTAAGGAAAGACACGGGGAGCTGTTTTTT
size: few; D: TRBD1; J: TRBJ1-1; V: TRBV28; CDR3: CASSSSSGTGGVTEAFF; DNA: TGTGCCAGCAGTTCGAGTTCCGGGACAGGGGGTGTCACTGAAGCTTTCTTT
size: once; D: TRBD2; J: TRBJ2-7; V: TRBV11-2; CDR3: CASSRVGLAVFVDEQYF; DNA: TGTGCCAGCAGCCGGGTGGGGCTAGCGGTATTCGTCGACGAGCAGTACTTC
size: -; D: TRBD2; J: TRBJ2-1; V: TRBV7-3; CDR3: CASSLIRGPGLAGYEQFF; DNA: TGTGCCAGCAGCTTAATTAGGGGCCCTGGACTAGCAGGGTATGAGCAGTTCTTC
size: -; D: -; J: TRBJ2-2; V: TRBV7-2; CDR3: CASSLSESRTGELFF; DNA: TGTGCCAGCAGCTTATCGGAGTCCCGCACCGGGGAGCTGTTTTTT
size: once; D: -; J: TRBJ2-1; V: TRBV18; CDR3: CASSSVALSYNEQFF; DNA: TGTGCCAGCTCATCAGTAGCGCTGTCCTACAATGAGCAGTTCTTC
size: -; D: TRBD2; J: TRBJ2-1; V: TRBV5-1; CDR3: CASSWTSGRSGRNEQFF; DNA: TGCGCCAGCAGCTGGACTAGCGGGAGATCCGGCCGCAATGAGCAGTTCTTC
size: -; D: TRBD2; J: TRBJ2-2; V: TRBV9; CDR3: CASSPSGINTGELFF; DNA: TGTGCCAGCAGCCCCAGCGGGATAAACACCGGGGAGCTGTTTTTT
size: -; D: -; J: TRBJ2-5; V: TRBV9; CDR3: CASSVSAKGGETQYF; DNA: TGTGCCAGCAGCGTCTCAGCTAAAGGCGGAGAGACCCAGTACTTC
size: -; D: -; J: TRBJ2-3; V: TRBV27; CDR3: CASSFATQDTDTQYF; DNA: TGTGCCAGCAGTTTCGCCACACAGGACACAGATACGCAGTATTTT
size: few; D: -; J: TRBJ1-1; V: TRBV30; CDR3: CAWQRGSEAFF; DNA: TGTGCCTGGCAACGGGGTTCTGAAGCTTTCTTT
size: -; D: -; J: TRBJ1-1; V: TRBV2; CDR3: CASRYLGQKNTEAFF; DNA: TGTGCCAGCAGGTACCTGGGGCAGAAGAACACTGAAGCTTTCTTT
size: -; D: TRBD1; J: TRBJ1-5; V: TRBV28; CDR3: CASSLNRGNQPQHF; DNA: TGTGCCAGCAGTTTGAACAGGGGAAATCAGCCCCAGCATTTT
size: -; D: -; J: TRBJ2-1; V: TRBV28; CDR3: CASSEGLAPYNEQFF; DNA: TGTGCCAGCAGTGAGGGCCTAGCGCCCTACAATGAGCAGTTCTTC
size: -; D: TRBD1; J: TRBJ1-1; V: TRBV10-3; CDR3: CAISTKTGWGTEAFF; DNA: TGTGCCATCAGTACGAAGACAGGGTGGGGAACTGAAGCTTTCTTT
size: once; D: TRBD1; J: TRBJ1-2; V: TRBV13; CDR3: CASSSDRGQNYGYTF; DNA: TGTGCCAGCAGCTCCGACAGGGGGCAAAACTATGGCTACACCTTC
size: once; D: -; J: TRBJ2-1; V: TRBV4-1; CDR3: CASSLPRGNEQFF; DNA: TGCGCCAGCAGCCTCCCCCGGGGGAATGAGCAGTTCTTC
size: -; D: -; J: TRBJ2-1; V: TRBV20-1; CDR3: CSAAPHNEQFF; DNA: TGCAGTGCGGCACCACACAATGAGCAGTTCTTC
size: -; D: -; J: TRBJ2-2; V: TRBV6-4; CDR3: CASSEEVYTGELFF; DNA: TGTGCCAGCAGTGAGGAGGTCTACACCGGGGAGCTGTTTTTT
size: once; D: -; J: TRBJ1-2; V: TRBV7-9; CDR3: CASSLGFQGYGYTF; DNA: TGTGCCAGCAGCTTAGGTTTTCAGGGCTATGGCTACACCTTC
size: -; D: -; J: TRBJ1-1; V: TRBV30; CDR3: CAWRSPEAFF; DNA: TGTGCCTGGAGGTCTCCTGAAGCTTTCTTT
size: -; D: TRBD2; J: TRBJ2-7; V: TRBV7-3; CDR3: CASSLTAGGPYEQYF; DNA: TGTGCCAGCAGCTTAACGGCGGGAGGGCCTTACGAGCAGTACTTC
size: -; D: TRBD1; J: TRBJ1-1; V: TRBV5-1; CDR3: CASSGQGLNTEAFF; DNA: TGCGCCAGCAGCGGACAGGGGCTGAACACTGAAGCTTTCTTT
size: -; D: -; J: TRBJ2-1; V: TRBV23-1; CDR3: CASSQSQRDTGIYNEQFF; DNA: TGCGCCAGCAGTCAATCACAGCGGGACACTGGGATCTACAATGAGCAGTTCTTC
size: -; D: TRBD1; J: TRBJ1-1; V: TRBV28; CDR3: CASSHSSQGPRAEAFF; DNA: TGTGCCAGCAGCCACTCATCACAGGGGCCGAGGGCTGAAGCTTTCTTT
size: -; D: TRBD1; J: TRBJ1-1; V: TRBV27; CDR3: CASSRRLPGQGKRNTEAFF; DNA: TGTGCCAGCAGCCGAAGATTACCGGGACAGGGGAAAAGGAACACTGAAGCTTTCTTT
size: -; D: -; J: TRBJ2-5; V: TRBV25-1; CDR3: CASSESGVGIETQYF; DNA: TGTGCCAGCAGTGAATCGGGGGTGGGCATCGAGACCCAGTACTTC
size: -; D: TRBD1; J: TRBJ1-6; V: TRBV2; CDR3: CASKRDRSNSPLHF; DNA: TGTGCCAGCAAGCGGGACAGGAGCAATTCACCCCTCCACTTT